The T cell receptor (beta chain) under discussion was sequenced for a study of cytomegalovirus exposure and HLA in healthy donors. Study-wide results and caveats: Researchers had no immune exposure information except CMV serostatus available. As a later analysis revealed, the rate of TCR association differed by HLA locus, with DRB1 most and HLA-C fewest. An analysis that was carried out later associated some 17,000 TCR beta sequences with HLA alleles at 0.05 false discovery rate.

Trimming removed 3 bases from V and 6 bases from J, with 9 bases in between. CDR3 length equals 13 residues. The germline V gene has CDR1 SQVTM and CDR2 ANQGSEA. The PCR was carried out with 60 Vbeta primers and 13 Jbeta primers. Here immunoSEQ multiplex PCR was the method, and the copy in TCRdb shows in-frame clones only, minus some. The table records about 85,000 clones, around four fifths of them present only once. Remarks on this clone: As yet, its antigen is unknown.

The V call is TRBV29-1, the J call TRBJ2-6; perhaps TRBD1 as D (6 bases). This sequence was found in a boy aged 10-17 years in good health and CMV-seronegative. Sequencing used PBMCs. The chain's CDR3 is CSVEDSQANVLTF. CDR3 nucleotides: TGCAGCGTTGAGGACAGTCAGGCCAACGTCCTGACTTTC. The variable domain in full, with the rest retrieved from reference TRBV29-1 and TRBJ2-6, is SAVISQKPSRDICQRGTSLTIQCQVDSQVTMMFWYRQQPGQSLTLIATANQGSEATYESGFVIDKFPISRPNLTFSTLTVSNMSPEDSSIYLCSVEDSQANVLTFGAGSRLTVL.